This paragraph covers one T cell receptor (beta chain) sequence. The antigen this receptor binds is unknown. Base qualities were left out, and no much larger clone turns up one base away. These data originate in a study of response to subunit inactivated influenza vaccine (dated by TCRdb to between 2018 and 2020). With regard to the full study: To follow how T cells responded to a trivalent subunit inactivated influenza vaccine, the researchers relied on deep quantitative profiling of the T cell receptor repertoire. The paper's findings and limits, for the study overall: The authors suggested that each seasonal influenza vaccination may recruit only a limited number of new T cells.

Germline trimming: 4 bases from V, 2 bases from J; junction bases outside gene matches: 9. The germline V gene specifies KGHDR as CDR1 and SFDVKD as CDR2. The CDR3, cysteine through phenylalanine, is 17 amino acids long. CDR3 DNA is the only sequence kept; it has 51 bases, read in frame from the first base. Library preparation was by RT-PCR. These reads were obtained on an Illumina HiSeq 2500. The raw public data were reprocessed by TCRdb itself: fastp quality trimming at Q25, MiXCR clonotype calling, in-frame beta chains only. Entries are consolidated by CDR3 protein sequence, retaining the most common genes and DNA. For this sample the table gives 450,000 to 600,000 distinct CDR3 sequences, of which roughly 8.2% were detected only once. The biggest ten clones account for 10% to 15% of the sample.

The starting material was PBMCs from blood, obtained around 25 months after vaccination. The V gene is TRBV24-1 and the J gene is TRBJ1-4, with TRBD1 identical over 7 junction bases. The receptor comes from a man aged 50 to 69 who received an inactivated influenza vaccine. Donor details come from another sample of the same person, matched by shared clones. The DNA is TGTGCCACCAGTGACAGGACCTCCAGGGGGACTAATGAAAAACTGTTTTTT. Its coded protein is CATSDRTSRGTNEKLFF.